This T cell receptor (beta chain) was recovered during a study of CD8+ T cells in alopecia areata. Overall study results and limits: An increase in clonality over normal scalp was evident in lesional scalp, especially alopecia totalis/universalis. The study also sequences resident alphabeta T cells of normal skin in scalp samples. Whereas mice showed it more clearly, TCR sharing across patients was murkier, possibly because of HLA.

Following extraction, RNA underwent reverse transcription to cDNA, which served as the sequencing template. Using immunoSEQ multiplex PCR, the repertoire was profiled, and TCRdb retains in-frame clones only, with some absent. This table holds some 120,000 clones, around 45% found once. Of note for this clone: The antigen is unknown.

This CDR3 comprises 13 residues. Germline V gene sequence: CDR1 SQVTM, CDR2 ANQGSEA. V lost 0 bases, J lost 8 bases, and 13 bases lay in between. A FACSAria was used to sort CD4+ and CD8+ T cells. These cells came from PBMCs. Source material: NKG2D-low CD8+ T cells sorted from blood. The chain links TRBV29-1 to TRBJ1-2; D is perhaps TRBD1 (6 bases). This TCR derives from a human donor with alopecia areata. The CDR3 DNA is TGCAGCGTTGAAGATGCAGGGGCTGGGGGCTACACCTTC. Amino acids: CSVEDAGAGGYTF.